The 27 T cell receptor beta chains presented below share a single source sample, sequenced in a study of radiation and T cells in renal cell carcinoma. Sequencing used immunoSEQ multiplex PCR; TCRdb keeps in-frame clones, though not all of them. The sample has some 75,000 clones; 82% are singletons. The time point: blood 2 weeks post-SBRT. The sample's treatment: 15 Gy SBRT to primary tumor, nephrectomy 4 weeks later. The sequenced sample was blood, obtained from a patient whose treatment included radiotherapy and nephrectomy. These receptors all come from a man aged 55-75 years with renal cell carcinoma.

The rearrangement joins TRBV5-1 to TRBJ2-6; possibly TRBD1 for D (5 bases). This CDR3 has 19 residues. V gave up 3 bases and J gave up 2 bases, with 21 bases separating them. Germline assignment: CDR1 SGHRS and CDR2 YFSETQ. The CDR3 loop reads CASSSIPQGEAAGANVLTF. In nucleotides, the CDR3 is TGCGCCAGCAGCTCCATACCCCAGGGTGAGGCGGCTGGGGCCAACGTCCTGACTTTC.

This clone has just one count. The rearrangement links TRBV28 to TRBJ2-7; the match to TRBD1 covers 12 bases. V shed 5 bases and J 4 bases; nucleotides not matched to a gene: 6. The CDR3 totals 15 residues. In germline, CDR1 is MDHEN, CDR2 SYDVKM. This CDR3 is CASSKGQGAPYEQYF. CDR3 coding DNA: TGTGCCAGCAGTAAGGGACAGGGGGCGCCGTACGAGCAGTACTTC.

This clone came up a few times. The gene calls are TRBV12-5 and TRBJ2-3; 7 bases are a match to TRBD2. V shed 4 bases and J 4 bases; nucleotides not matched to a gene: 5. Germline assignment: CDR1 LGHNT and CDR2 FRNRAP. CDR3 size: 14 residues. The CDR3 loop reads CASGWGGSSDTQYF. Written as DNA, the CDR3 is TGTGCTAGTGGTTGGGGCGGGAGCTCAGATACGCAGTATTTT. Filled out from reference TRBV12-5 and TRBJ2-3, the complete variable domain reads DARVTQTPRHKVTEMGQEVTMRCQPILGHNTVFWYRQTMMQGLELLAYFRNRAPLDDSGMPKDRFSAEMPDATLATLKIQPSEPRDSAVYFCASGWGGSSDTQYFGPGTRLTVL.

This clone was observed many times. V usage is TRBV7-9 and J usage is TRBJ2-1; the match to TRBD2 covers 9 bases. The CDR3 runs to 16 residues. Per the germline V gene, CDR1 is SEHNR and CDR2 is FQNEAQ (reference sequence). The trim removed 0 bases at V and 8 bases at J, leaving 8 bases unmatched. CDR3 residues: CASSLAGLAEVYEQFF. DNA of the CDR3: TGTGCCAGCAGCTTAGCGGGACTAGCCGAAGTCTATGAGCAGTTCTTC. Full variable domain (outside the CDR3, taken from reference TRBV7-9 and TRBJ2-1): DTGVSQNPRHKITKRGQNVTFRCDPISEHNRLYWYRQTLGQGPEFLTYFQNEAQLEKSRLLSDRFSAERPKGSFSTLEIQRTEQGDSAMYLCASSLAGLAEVYEQFFGPGTRLTVL.

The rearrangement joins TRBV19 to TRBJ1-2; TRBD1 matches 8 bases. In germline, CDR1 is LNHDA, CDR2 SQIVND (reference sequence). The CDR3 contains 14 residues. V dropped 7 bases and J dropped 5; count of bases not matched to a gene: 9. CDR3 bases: TGTGCCAGTACCTTCGGGACAGGACATTATGGCTACACCTTC. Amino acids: CASTFGTGHYGYTF.

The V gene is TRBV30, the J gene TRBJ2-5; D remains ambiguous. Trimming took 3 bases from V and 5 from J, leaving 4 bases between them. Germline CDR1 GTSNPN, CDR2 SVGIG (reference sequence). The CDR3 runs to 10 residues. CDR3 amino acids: CAWRGETQYF. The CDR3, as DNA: TGTGCCTGGAGAGGTGAGACCCAGTACTTC.

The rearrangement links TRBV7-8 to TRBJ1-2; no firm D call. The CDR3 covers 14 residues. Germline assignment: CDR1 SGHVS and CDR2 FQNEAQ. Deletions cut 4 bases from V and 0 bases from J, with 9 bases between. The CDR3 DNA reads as TGTGCCAGCAGCTCTGGAGGAGCTAACTATGGCTACACCTTC. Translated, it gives CASSSGGANYGYTF.

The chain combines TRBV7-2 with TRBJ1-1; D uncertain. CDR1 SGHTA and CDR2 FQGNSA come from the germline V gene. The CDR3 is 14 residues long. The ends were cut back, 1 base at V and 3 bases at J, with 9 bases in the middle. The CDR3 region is CASSLDRGYTEAFF. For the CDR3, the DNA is TGTGCCAGCAGCTTAGACCGAGGATACACTGAAGCTTTCTTT.

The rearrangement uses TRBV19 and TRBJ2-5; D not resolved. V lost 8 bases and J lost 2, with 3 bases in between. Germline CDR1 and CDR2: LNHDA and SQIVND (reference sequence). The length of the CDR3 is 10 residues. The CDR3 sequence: CASGQETQYF. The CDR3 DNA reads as TGTGCCAGTGGACAAGAGACCCAGTACTTC.

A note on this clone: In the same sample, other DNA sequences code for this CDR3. The chain's CDR3 is CASSLATGDTEAFF. In DNA, the CDR3 is TGCGCCAGCAGCTTGGCTACAGGGGATACTGAAGCTTTCTTT. The chain combines TRBV5-1 with TRBJ1-1; 7 nucleotides match TRBD1. Germline lookup yields CDR1 SGHRS and CDR2 YFSETQ. This CDR3 is built from 14 residues. V lost 0 bases and J lost 5; bases outside the gene matches: 4.

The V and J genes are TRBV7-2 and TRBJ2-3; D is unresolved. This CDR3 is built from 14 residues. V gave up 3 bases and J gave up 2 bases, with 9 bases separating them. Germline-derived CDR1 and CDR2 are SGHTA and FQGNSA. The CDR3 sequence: CASSFQRDTDTQYF. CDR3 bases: TGTGCCAGCAGCTTCCAGCGTGACACAGATACGCAGTATTTT.

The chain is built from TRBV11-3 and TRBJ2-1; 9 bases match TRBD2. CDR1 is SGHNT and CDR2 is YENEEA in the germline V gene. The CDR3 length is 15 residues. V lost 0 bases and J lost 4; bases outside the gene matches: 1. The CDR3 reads CASSLESGGYNEQFF. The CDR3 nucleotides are TGTGCCAGCAGCTTAGAAAGCGGGGGGTACAATGAGCAGTTCTTC.

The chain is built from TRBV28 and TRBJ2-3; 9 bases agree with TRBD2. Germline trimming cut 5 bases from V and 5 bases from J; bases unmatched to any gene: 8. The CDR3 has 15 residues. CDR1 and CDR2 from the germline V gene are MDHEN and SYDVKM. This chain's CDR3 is CASSGGRARVDTQYF. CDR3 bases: TGTGCCAGCAGTGGCGGGAGGGCCCGGGTAGATACGCAGTATTTT. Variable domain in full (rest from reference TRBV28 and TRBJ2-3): DVKVTQSSRYLVKRTGEKVFLECVQDMDHENMFWYRQDPGLGLRLIYFSYDVKMKEKGDIPEGYSVSREKKERFSLILESASTNQTSMYLCASSGGRARVDTQYFGPGTRLTVL.

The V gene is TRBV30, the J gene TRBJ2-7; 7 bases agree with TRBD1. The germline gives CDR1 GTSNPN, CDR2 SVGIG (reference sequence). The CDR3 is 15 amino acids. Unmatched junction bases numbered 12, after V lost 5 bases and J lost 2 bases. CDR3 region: CAWGTPGTATYEQYF. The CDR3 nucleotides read TGTGCCTGGGGAACACCCGGGACAGCCACCTACGAGCAGTACTTC.

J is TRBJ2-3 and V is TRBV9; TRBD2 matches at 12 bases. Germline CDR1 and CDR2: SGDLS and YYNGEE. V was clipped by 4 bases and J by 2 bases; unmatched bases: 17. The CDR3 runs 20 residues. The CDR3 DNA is TGTGCCAGCAGCACTAGAGGGTTAGTTCGGACTAGCGGGACCACAGATACGCAGTATTTT. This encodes CASSTRGLVRTSGTTDTQYF.

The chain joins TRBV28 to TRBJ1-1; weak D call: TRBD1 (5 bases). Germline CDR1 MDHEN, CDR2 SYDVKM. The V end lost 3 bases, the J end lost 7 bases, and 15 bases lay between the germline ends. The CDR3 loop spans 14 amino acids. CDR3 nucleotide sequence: TGTGCCAGCAGTTTGGGGGTTTCCCAACTTGAAGCTTTCTTT. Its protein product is CASSLGVSQLEAFF.

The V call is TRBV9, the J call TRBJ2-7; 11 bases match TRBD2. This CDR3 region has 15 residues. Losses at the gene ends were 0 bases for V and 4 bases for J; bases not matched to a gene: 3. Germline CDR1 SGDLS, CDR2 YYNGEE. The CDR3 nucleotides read TGTGCCAGCAGCGTAGCGTCTAGCGGGAGGTACGAGCAGTACTTC. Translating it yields CASSVASSGRYEQYF.

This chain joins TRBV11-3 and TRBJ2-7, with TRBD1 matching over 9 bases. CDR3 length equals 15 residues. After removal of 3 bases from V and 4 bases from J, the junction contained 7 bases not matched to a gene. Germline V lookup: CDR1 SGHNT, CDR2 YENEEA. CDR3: CASSFATGGDYEQYF. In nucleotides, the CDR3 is TGTGCCAGCAGCTTTGCTACAGGGGGCGATTACGAGCAGTACTTC. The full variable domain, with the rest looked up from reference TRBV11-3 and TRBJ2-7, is EAGVVQSPRYKIIEKKQPVAFWCNPISGHNTLYWYLQNLGQGPELLIRYENEEAVDDSQLPKDRFSAERLKGVDSTLKIQPAELGDSAVYLCASSFATGGDYEQYFGPGTRLTVT.

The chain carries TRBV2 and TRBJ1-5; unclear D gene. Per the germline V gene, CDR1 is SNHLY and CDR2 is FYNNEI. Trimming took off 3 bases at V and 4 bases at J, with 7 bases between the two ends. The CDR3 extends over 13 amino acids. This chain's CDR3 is CASSDEENQPQHF. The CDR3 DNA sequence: TGTGCCAGCAGTGACGAGGAGAATCAGCCCCAGCATTTT.

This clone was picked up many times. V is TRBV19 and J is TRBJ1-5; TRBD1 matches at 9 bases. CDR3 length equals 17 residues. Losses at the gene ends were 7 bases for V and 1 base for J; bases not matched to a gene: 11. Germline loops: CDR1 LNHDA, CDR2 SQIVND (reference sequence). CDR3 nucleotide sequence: TGTGCCAGTACCGAGGGACAGGGAGTCGGCAGCAATCAGCCCCAGCATTTT. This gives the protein CASTEGQGVGSNQPQHF. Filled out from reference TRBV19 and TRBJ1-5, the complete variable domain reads DGGITQSPKYLFRKEGQNVTLSCEQNLNHDAMYWYRQDPGQGLRLIYYSQIVNDFQKGDIAEGYSVSREKKESFPLTVTSAQKNPTAFYLCASTEGQGVGSNQPQHFGDGTRLSIL.

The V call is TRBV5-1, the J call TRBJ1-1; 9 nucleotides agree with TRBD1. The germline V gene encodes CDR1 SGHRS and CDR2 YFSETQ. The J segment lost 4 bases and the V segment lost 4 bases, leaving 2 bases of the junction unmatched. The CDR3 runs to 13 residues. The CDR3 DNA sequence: TGCGCCAGCAGCCTGGACAGGGGCACTGAAGCTTTCTTT. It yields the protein CASSLDRGTEAFF.

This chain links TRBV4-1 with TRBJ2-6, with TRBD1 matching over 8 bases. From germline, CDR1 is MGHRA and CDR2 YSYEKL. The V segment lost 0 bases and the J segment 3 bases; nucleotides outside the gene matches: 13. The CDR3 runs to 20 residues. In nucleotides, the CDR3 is TGCGCCAGCAGCCAAGATCCCCCGACAGGGGCCCTTCGTGGGGCCAACGTCCTGACTTTC. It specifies CASSQDPPTGALRGANVLTF.

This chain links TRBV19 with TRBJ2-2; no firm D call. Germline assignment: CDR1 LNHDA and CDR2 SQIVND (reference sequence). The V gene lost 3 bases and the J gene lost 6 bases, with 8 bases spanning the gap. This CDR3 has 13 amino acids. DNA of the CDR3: TGTGCCAGTAGTATGTCAGCGCCCGGGGAGCTGTTTTTT. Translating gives CASSMSAPGELFF.

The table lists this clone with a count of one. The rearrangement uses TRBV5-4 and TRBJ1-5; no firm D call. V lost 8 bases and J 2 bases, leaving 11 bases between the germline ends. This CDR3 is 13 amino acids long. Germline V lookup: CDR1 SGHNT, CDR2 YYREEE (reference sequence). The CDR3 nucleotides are TGTGCCAGACAAGAGGGAGGCAATCAGCCCCAGCATTTT. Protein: CARQEGGNQPQHF.

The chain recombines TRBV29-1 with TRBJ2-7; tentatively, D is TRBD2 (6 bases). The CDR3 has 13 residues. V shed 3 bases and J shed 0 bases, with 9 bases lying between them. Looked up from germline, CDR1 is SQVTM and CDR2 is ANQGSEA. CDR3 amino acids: CSVEGGTSYEQYF. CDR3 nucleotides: TGCAGCGTTGAGGGCGGGACCTCCTACGAGCAGTACTTC.

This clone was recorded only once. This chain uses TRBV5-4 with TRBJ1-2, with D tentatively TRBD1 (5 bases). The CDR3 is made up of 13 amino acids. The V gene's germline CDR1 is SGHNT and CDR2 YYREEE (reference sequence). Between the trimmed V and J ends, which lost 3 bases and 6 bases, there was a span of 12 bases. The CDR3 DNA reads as TGTGCCAGCAGCTCCCCAGGGTTGGATGGCTACACCTTC. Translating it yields CASSSPGLDGYTF. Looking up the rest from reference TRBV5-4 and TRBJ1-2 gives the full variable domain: ETGVTQSPTHLIKTRGQQVTLRCSSQSGHNTVSWYQQALGQGPQFIFQYYREEENGRGNFPPRFSGLQFPNYSSELNVNALELDDSALYLCASSSPGLDGYTFGSGTRLTVV.

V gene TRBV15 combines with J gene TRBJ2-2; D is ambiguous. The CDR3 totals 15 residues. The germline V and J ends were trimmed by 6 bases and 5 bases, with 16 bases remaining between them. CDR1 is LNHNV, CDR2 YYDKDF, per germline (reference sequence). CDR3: CATSSARMGTGELFF. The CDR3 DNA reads TGTGCCACCAGTTCGGCCCGGATGGGGACCGGGGAGCTGTTTTTT. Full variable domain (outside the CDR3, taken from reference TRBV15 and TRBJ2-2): DAMVIQNPRYQVTQFGKPVTLSCSQTLNHNVMYWYQQKSSQAPKLLFHYYDKDFNNEADTPDNFQSRRPNTSFCFLDIRSPGLGDTAMYLCATSSARMGTGELFFGEGSRLTVL.